This TCR beta chain derives from a study of early T cells in non-severe SARS-CoV-2 infection. This clonotype has only a few counts. CDR1 and CDR2 from the germline V gene are SGHTA and FQGNSA. Unmatched junction bases numbered 3, after V lost 5 bases and J lost 3 bases. The CDR3 contains 13 residues. TCRdb re-derived calls from the 5' RACE reads in MiXCR, one entry per CDR3 protein. The table records approximately 48,000 distinct CDR3 sequences, about 6.3% of them present only once. Here the sequenced sample was whole blood, taken at baseline. The chain links TRBV7-2 to TRBJ1-1; 7 positions agree with TRBD1. The source of this sequence is an adult who was a healthcare worker with PCR-confirmed SARS-CoV-2 infection or an uninfected control (not recorded which). CDR3 region: CASSPQGDTEAFF. CDR3 bases: TGTGCCAGCAGCCCGCAGGGGGACACTGAAGCTTTCTTT.